The rows below give T cell receptor beta chains drawn from one sample of a study of fetal regulatory T cell absence and autoimmunity. The table came from immunoSEQ multiplex PCR; TCRdb's copy has only in-frame clones and leaves some out. The profile shows about 50,000 clones, around 85% of them singletons. What was sequenced was cord blood. Every receptor here comes from a newborn boy with IPEX syndrome. The CDR3 runs from the conserved cysteine through the conserved F or W. Each record gives: V gene, D gene, J gene, clone size, CDR3 DNA, CDR3 protein. The D gene is left open where the match is weak. Part of the rows lack a size; the others show once, few, many or a class for expanded clones.

TRBV7-2	TRBD1	TRBJ1-1	NA	TGTGCCAGCAGCCATGGACAGGTGAACACTGAAGCTTTCTTT	CASSHGQVNTEAFF
TRBV6-5	NA	TRBJ2-7	NA	TGTGCCAGCAGTTACCGATACGAGCAGTACTTC	CASSYRYEQYF
TRBV19	TRBD2	TRBJ2-2	NA	TGTGCCAGCGGACTAGCCCTTCTTTACACCGGGGAGCTGTTTTTT	CASGLALLYTGELFF
TRBV5-1	TRBD2	TRBJ2-3	NA	TGCGCCAGCAGCATTAGCGGGGGGCCCACAGATACGCAGTATTTT	CASSISGGPTDTQYF
TRBV29-1	NA	TRBJ2-7	few	TGCAGCGCTAGGACTGAAGCGCCCGAGCAGTACTTC	CSARTEAPEQYF
TRBV4-1	NA	TRBJ1-2	NA	TGCGCCAGCAGCCAACCGGGACGGAACTATGGCTACACCTTC	CASSQPGRNYGYTF
TRBV6-1	NA	TRBJ1-1	NA	TGTGCCAGCAGCCAAGGGGGGGGAAAAGCTTTCTTT	CASSQGGGKAFF
TRBV6-5	NA	TRBJ2-2	once	TGTGCCAGCAGTCACACACCAGGGACCGGGGAGCTGTTTTTT	CASSHTPGTGELFF
TRBV13	NA	TRBJ1-1	NA	TGTGCCAGCAGCTTAGGTGCCAGGCTGAACACTGAAGCTTTCTTT	CASSLGARLNTEAFF
TRBV19	TRBD1	TRBJ2-7	NA	TGTGCCAGTAGTATAGGGGACAGGGGATTTATCTACGAGCAGTACTTC	CASSIGDRGFIYEQYF
TRBV7-9	TRBD1	TRBJ2-2	NA	TGTGCCAGCAGCCGCACAGGGGTCACCGGGGAGCTGTTTTTT	CASSRTGVTGELFF
TRBV15	NA	TRBJ2-3	NA	TGTGCCACCAGCAGAGTGGGGGCGCAAGATACGCAGTATTTT	CATSRVGAQDTQYF
TRBV12-5	TRBD1	TRBJ1-1	NA	TGTGCTAGTGGTTTGCCCGGACAGGTAGCTTTCTTT	CASGLPGQVAFF
TRBV30	TRBD1	TRBJ1-1	NA	TGTGCCTGGACCGGACAGGGTGGCACTGAAGCTTTCTTT	CAWTGQGGTEAFF
TRBV10-2	TRBD2	TRBJ2-1	NA	TGCGCCAGCAGAAGGACTAGCTCCTCCTACAATGAGCAGTTCTTC	CASRRTSSSYNEQFF
TRBV27	TRBD2	TRBJ2-1	NA	TGTGCCAGCAGTCAAGCGGGATACGATCCGTTCTTC	CASSQAGYDPFF
TRBV30	TRBD2	TRBJ2-7	NA	TGTGCCTGGAGTATGGGACTAGCGGGGGGCTACGAGCAGTACTTC	CAWSMGLAGGYEQYF
TRBV9	NA	TRBJ2-7	few	TGTGCCAGCAGCGTAGCCCCATCCAGGGCCTACGAGCAGTACTTC	CASSVAPSRAYEQYF
TRBV6-6	NA	TRBJ2-2	NA	TGTGCCAGCAGTTACGGGGAGAACACCGGGGAGCTGTTTTTT	CASSYGENTGELFF
TRBV4-1	NA	TRBJ2-7	few	TGCGCCAGCAGCCAAGGTGTCGGATCCTACGAGCAGTACTTC	CASSQGVGSYEQYF
TRBV5-1	TRBD1	TRBJ2-7	NA	TGCGCCAGCAGCCGCAGGGGGCCCTACGAGCAGTACTTC	CASSRRGPYEQYF
TRBV19	TRBD1	TRBJ1-6	NA	TGTGCCAGTAGTATAGGACAGGGGAATTCACCCCTCCACTTT	CASSIGQGNSPLHF
TRBV7-2	TRBD2	TRBJ2-2	NA	TGTGCCAGCAGCCCGCGGGGGGACACCGGGGAGCTGTTTTTT	CASSPRGDTGELFF
TRBV6-1	NA	TRBJ2-5	NA	TGTGCCAGCAGTGAACTCGGGGGAGAAATGACCCAGTACTTC	CASSELGGEMTQYF
TRBV4-2	TRBD2	TRBJ2-7	few	TGTGCCAGCAGCCACCCCCACGGGACTAGCGGCTACGAGCAGTACTTC	CASSHPHGTSGYEQYF
TRBV6-1	NA	TRBJ2-1	NA	TGTGCCAGCAGTGAAATGGGGGGAGGGGGGGCCGGAGGTGAGCAGTTCTTC	CASSEMGGGGAGGEQFF
TRBV7-8	TRBD1	TRBJ2-1	NA	TGTGCCAGCAGCTCCGGGACAGGGGGCGCTGGGGAGCAGTTCTTC	CASSSGTGGAGEQFF
TRBV20-1	NA	TRBJ1-2	NA	TGCAGTGCTACTCGGACACATGGCTACACCTTC	CSATRTHGYTF
TRBV13	NA	TRBJ1-1	NA	TGTGCCAGCAGCCTTCGGGTGAACACTGAAGCTTTCTTT	CASSLRVNTEAFF
TRBV19	NA	TRBJ2-7	once	TGTGCCAGTAGTATACGGGACCTTGGCGAGCAGTACTTC	CASSIRDLGEQYF
TRBV5-5	NA	TRBJ2-3	once	TGTGCCAGCAGCTTGGGGACAGGCACAGATACGCAGTATTTT	CASSLGTGTDTQYF
TRBV10-3	TRBD1	TRBJ2-2	once	TGTGCCATCACCAAAGGACAGGGGGCGCATTGGACCGGGGAGCTGTTTTTT	CAITKGQGAHWTGELFF
TRBV11-3	NA	TRBJ2-3	once	TGTGCCAGCAGCTTGACCCCGCATAGCACAGATACGCAGTATTTT	CASSLTPHSTDTQYF
TRBV7-6	NA	TRBJ1-4	NA	TGTGCCAGCAGCTTCGACGAAAAACTGTTTTTT	CASSFDEKLFF
TRBV10-3	TRBD1	TRBJ1-5	few	TGTGCCATTAGGGGGCAAGGGAATCAGCCCCAGCATTTT	CAIRGQGNQPQHF
TRBV4-3	TRBD2	TRBJ2-3	once	TGCGCCAGCAGCCCGACGGTAGCGGGCCCAGGGACGCAGTATTTT	CASSPTVAGPGTQYF
TRBV7-9	NA	TRBJ1-1	few	TGTGCCAGCAGCAGGCAGGGGAACACTGAAGCTTTCTTT	CASSRQGNTEAFF
TRBV25-1	TRBD2	TRBJ2-7	NA	TGTGCCAGCAGTGCCGGACTAGCCTACGAGCAGTACTTC	CASSAGLAYEQYF
TRBV5-1	NA	TRBJ2-5	NA	TGCGCCAGCAGTGGCAGGGCCCAAGAGACCCAGTACTTC	CASSGRAQETQYF
TRBV18	NA	TRBJ1-1	NA	TGTGCCAGCTCACGCGACAGGACCGACGTTGAAGCTTTCTTT	CASSRDRTDVEAFF
TRBV5-1	TRBD1	TRBJ1-1	few	TGCGCCAGCAGCCTCGGGACAGGGGACACTGAAGCTTTCTTT	CASSLGTGDTEAFF